This T cell receptor beta chain was sequenced during a study of glioma-infiltrating T cells. Whole-study results and caveats: Very few CDR3 sequences were shared between tissue and blood.

The CDR3 is made up of 15 amino acids. CDR1 is MNHNS and CDR2 is SASEGT in the germline V gene. Trimming removed 5 bases from V and 0 bases from J; junction bases left unmatched: 2. TCR alpha and beta CDR3 regions were amplified from RNA using iRepertoire nested multiplex PCR. Tissue mRNA or PBMC total RNA, roughly 95-400 ng, went into one-step reverse transcription and amplification. MiXCR, applied by TCRdb to the multiplex PCR reads, yields one record per CDR3 protein. Seen here are about 110,000 distinct CDR3 sequences, 20% to 30% observed once, and the top ten hold roughly a third. This clonotype was seen ten or more times. Its target is unknown.

The clonotype originates from a human donor with low-grade glioma or glioblastoma, undergoing nonglioma brain surgery, or in good health (not recorded which). Input material: glioma tissue, nonneoplastic brain tissue, or PBMCs (not recorded which). The V and J genes are TRBV6-1 and TRBJ2-3; the match to TRBD1 covers 10 bases. The CDR3 region is CASSRQGASTDTQYF. CDR3 sequence (DNA): TGTGCCAGCAGTCGACAGGGGGCTAGCACAGATACGCAGTATTTT.